Sequencing of this T cell receptor beta chain was carried out in a study of identical twins. The CDR3 has 14 residues. The V gene's germline CDR1 is MNHNS and CDR2 SASEGT. The V and J ends lost 5 bases and 10 bases, in that order; junction bases with no gene match: 9. TCRdb analysed the 5' RACE reads with MiXCR anew, one entry per CDR3 protein. The table has fewer than 900,000 distinct CDR3 sequences, roughly 18% seen once; the top ten hold around 14%. The same specimen was also included in a second study, on T cells expressing NK-cell markers. That study reports: Within several experiments, an anti-gamma-delta TCR antibody kept the sorting limited to alpha-beta TCR T cells.

The chain joins TRBV6-1 to TRBJ2-1; the match to TRBD1 covers 9 bases. Sequenced material: PBMCs. The source of this sequence is a woman in her late teens or twenties in good health. The CDR3, as DNA: TGTGCCAGCAGTCCCGAGACAGGGGGAGGCGAGCAGTTCTTC. It translates to CASSPETGGGEQFF.